A selection of T cell receptor beta chains follows, all from one sample in a study of T cells in Graves' hyperthyroidism and ophthalmopathy. TCRdb re-called the multiplex PCR reads through MiXCR, storing one row per CDR3 protein. The data contain hundreds of thousands of distinct CDR3 sequences, 38% of them singletons. The sequenced sample consisted of blood. The receptors come from a man between 18 and 29 years old with Graves' hyperthyroidism. The CDR3 runs from the conserved cysteine through the conserved F or W. A D gene is named only where the DNA matches it firmly. Part of the rows lack a size; the others show once, few, many or a class for expanded clones.

>TRBJ2-3|TRBV7-6|NA|NA
TGTGCCAGCAGCCCCAGGGTAGGAGCAGATACGCAGTATTTT
CASSPRVGADTQYF
>TRBJ2-2|TRBV11-2|TRBD2|once
TGTGCCAGCAGCTTCGTCCTAGCGGGAGGGCCCGGGGAGCTGTTTTTT
CASSFVLAGGPGELFF
>TRBJ1-2|TRBV2|NA|many
TGTGCCAGCAGTGAAGGTGCCCTCTATGGCTACACCTTC
CASSEGALYGYTF
>TRBJ2-7|TRBV11-2|TRBD2|NA
TGTGCCAGCGCTACGGGGGGTTGGGAGCAGTACTTC
CASATGGWEQYF
>TRBJ2-7|TRBV13|NA|NA
TGTGCCAGCAAAGCCGGGAACACCTACGAGCAGTACTTC
CASKAGNTYEQYF
>TRBJ2-7|TRBV10-3|NA|many
TGTGCCATCAGTCCCGGAGCCTACGAGCAGTACTTC
CAISPGAYEQYF
>TRBJ1-4|TRBV11-1|TRBD1|NA
TGTGCCAGCAGCCGGGACAGATTTAATGAAAAACTGTTTTTT
CASSRDRFNEKLFF
>TRBJ1-2|TRBV29-1|NA|NA
TGCAGCGTTGAGAGGGGCGAACTTGGCTACACCTTC
CSVERGELGYTF
>TRBJ1-1|TRBV20-1|NA|few
TGCAGAGGAACCGGAGGACCCGACACTGAAGCTTTCTTT
CRGTGGPDTEAFF
>TRBJ2-7|TRBV7-9|NA|NA
TGTGCCAGCAGCTTACTTGGGGCGACCTACGAGCAGTACTTC
CASSLLGATYEQYF
>TRBJ1-2|TRBV20-1|NA|NA
TGCAGTCCAATGCCCAGGGGCATCTATGGCTACACCTTC
CSPMPRGIYGYTF
>TRBJ2-7|TRBV19|NA|NA
TGTGCCAGCGGGGGATACTACGAGCAGTACTTC
CASGGYYEQYF
>TRBJ2-5|TRBV19|NA|NA
TGTGCCAGTAGTCGAACGAACACTGAGACCCAGTACTTC
CASSRTNTETQYF
>TRBJ2-5|TRBV24-1|TRBD2|many
TGTGCCAAGGGAGGGGAGACCCAGTACTTC
CAKGGETQYF
>TRBJ2-7|TRBV7-9|NA|NA
TGTGCCAGCAGCTTAGGAATAAATACCTACGAGCAGTACTTC
CASSLGINTYEQYF
>TRBJ2-5|TRBV20-1|TRBD1|many
TGCAGTGCTAGGGTAGGGACAGCTCGAGAGACCCAGTACTTC
CSARVGTARETQYF
>TRBJ2-7|TRBV5-8|TRBD1|many
TGTGCCAGCAGCTGGGGACAGGGTCTGAACGAGCAGTACTTC
CASSWGQGLNEQYF
>TRBJ2-5|TRBV7-2|NA|many
TGTGCCAGCAGATCAACGGAGACCCAGTACTTC
CASRSTETQYF
>TRBJ2-2|TRBV12-3/TRBV12-4|NA|NA
TGTGCCTACATATCGAACACCGGGGAGCTGTTTTTT
CAYISNTGELFF
>TRBJ2-2|TRBV2|NA|few
TGTGCCGGGAGGGGACAGCACAACACCGGGGAGCTGTTTTTT
CAGRGQHNTGELFF
>TRBJ1-4|TRBV19|NA|few
TGTGCCAGCCGTAACAGGGCGGATGAAAAACTGTTTTTT
CASRNRADEKLFF
>TRBJ1-1|TRBV11-2|NA|many
TGTGCCAGCAGCTTATTGGCGGCCACTGAAGCTTTCTTT
CASSLLAATEAFF
>TRBJ1-5|TRBV7-2|NA|many
TGTGCCAGCAGCTTCGAAGGACGTACGCCCCAGCATTTT
CASSFEGRTPQHF
>TRBJ1-1|TRBV7-2|NA|few
TGTGCCAGCAGCCCAATAGGGGGGGGCGCGGTCACTGAAGCTTTCTTT
CASSPIGGGAVTEAFF
>TRBJ1-5|TRBV12-5|TRBD1|NA
TGTGCTAGTGGGGACCGGACAGGGAGCAATCAGCCCCAGCATTTT
CASGDRTGSNQPQHF
>TRBJ2-7|TRBV20-1|NA|few
TGCAGTGCTAAAGGGCTGGGGGACACCTCCTACGAGCAGTACTTC
CSAKGLGDTSYEQYF
>TRBJ2-7|TRBV10-3|TRBD1|NA
TGTGCCAGCAGTCATGGCCGAGGACAGGGCCGTTACGAGCAGTACTTC
CASSHGRGQGRYEQYF
>TRBJ2-6|TRBV7-9|NA|few
TGTGCCAGCTCGAGTGATGGCAGCTTCTCTGGGGCCAACGTCCTGACTTTC
CASSSDGSFSGANVLTF
>TRBJ2-5|TRBV12-3/TRBV12-4|NA|NA
TGTGCCAGCAGTTTAGACAGGAATGTGGAAGAGACCCAGTACTTC
CASSLDRNVEETQYF